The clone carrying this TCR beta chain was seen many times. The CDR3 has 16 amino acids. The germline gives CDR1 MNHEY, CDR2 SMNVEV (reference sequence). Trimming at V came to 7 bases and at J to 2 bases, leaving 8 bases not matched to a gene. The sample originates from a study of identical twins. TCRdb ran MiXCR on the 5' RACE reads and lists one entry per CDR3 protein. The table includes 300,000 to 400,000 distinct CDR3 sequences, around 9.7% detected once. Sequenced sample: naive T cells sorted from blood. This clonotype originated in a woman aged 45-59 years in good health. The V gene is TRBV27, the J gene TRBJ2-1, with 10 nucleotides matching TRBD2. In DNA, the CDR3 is TGTGCCAGCAACCTGATAGCGGGAGGTACCTACAATGAGCAGTTCTTC. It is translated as CASNLIAGGTYNEQFF.